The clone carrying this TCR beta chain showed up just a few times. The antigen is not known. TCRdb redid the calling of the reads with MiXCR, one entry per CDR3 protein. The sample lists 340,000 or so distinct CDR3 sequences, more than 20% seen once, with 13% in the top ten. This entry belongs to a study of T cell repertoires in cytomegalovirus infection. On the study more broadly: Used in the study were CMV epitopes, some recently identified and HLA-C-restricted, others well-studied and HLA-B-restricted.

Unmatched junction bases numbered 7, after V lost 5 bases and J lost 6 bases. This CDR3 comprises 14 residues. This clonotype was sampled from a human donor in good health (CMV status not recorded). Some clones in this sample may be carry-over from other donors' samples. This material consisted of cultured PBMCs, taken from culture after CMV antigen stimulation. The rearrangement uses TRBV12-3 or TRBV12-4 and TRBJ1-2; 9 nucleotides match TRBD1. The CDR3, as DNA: TGTGCCAGCAGTACCGCCGGGACAGGGCATGGCTACACCTTC. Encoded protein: CASSTAGTGHGYTF.